What follows describes a single T cell receptor beta chain. Produced via immunoSEQ multiplex PCR; TCRdb's table is partial and in-frame only. The sample contains a few hundred thousand clones, approximately 90% of which appear only once. V gave up 0 bases and J gave up 5 bases, with 13 bases separating them. Germline CDR1 MNHNS, CDR2 SASEGT. The CDR3 extends over 15 amino acids. This specimen comes from a study of blood T cell repertoires in COVID-19. On the study more broadly: T cells, B-cell-depleted T cells, or PBMCs supplied cDNA or gDNA.

The sample was peripheral blood. This clonotype originated in a woman between 45 and 65 years old with COVID-19, enrolled during active disease. This chain joins TRBV6-1 and TRBJ1-1; D not certain. The DNA of the CDR3 is TGTGCCAGCAGTGAAGCGACACTGGGAGGGACTGAAGCTTTCTTT. Amino acid sequence: CASSEATLGGTEAFF.